This TCR beta chain was obtained from a study of memory CD8 T cells in hepatitis C reinfection. Time point described: peak reinfection, 3 to 8 weeks after reinfection detection. The sorted cells went straight to TCR sequencing with no prior in vitro expansion. People who inject drugs from Montreal's HEPCO study were the donors. Clones were sequenced by immunoSEQ multiplex PCR, and TCRdb holds only the in-frame ones, with some missing. This table holds 44,000 or so clones, more than 75% found once. Trimming cost V 2 bases and J 5 bases; bases outside gene matches: 1. This CDR3 has 13 amino acids. Germline assignment: CDR1 MDHEN and CDR2 SYDVKM.

This clonotype originated in a young man with hepatitis C virus infection. The chain recombines TRBV28 with TRBJ2-5, with TRBD1 matching over 8 bases. Input material: naive CD8+ T cells sorted from blood. The CDR3 nucleotides read TGTGCCAGCAGTTTACGACAGGGGGAGACCCAGTACTTC. This gives the protein CASSLRQGETQYF.